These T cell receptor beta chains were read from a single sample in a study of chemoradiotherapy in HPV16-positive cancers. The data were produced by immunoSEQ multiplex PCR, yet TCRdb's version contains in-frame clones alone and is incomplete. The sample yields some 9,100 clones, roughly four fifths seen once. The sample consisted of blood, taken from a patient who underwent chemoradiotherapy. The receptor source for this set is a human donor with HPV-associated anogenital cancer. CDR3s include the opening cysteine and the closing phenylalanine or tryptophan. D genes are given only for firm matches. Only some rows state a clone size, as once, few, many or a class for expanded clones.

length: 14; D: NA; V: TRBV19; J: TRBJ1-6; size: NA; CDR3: CASSVGVYNSPLHF; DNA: TGTGCCAGTAGTGTGGGGGTCTATAATTCACCCCTCCACTTT
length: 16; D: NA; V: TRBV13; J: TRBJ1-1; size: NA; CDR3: CASSPSTGSHYTEAFF; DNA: TGTGCCAGCAGCCCCTCGACAGGATCCCACTACACTGAAGCTTTCTTT
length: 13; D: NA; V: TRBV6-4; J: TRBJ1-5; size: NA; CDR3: CASSEQENQPQHF; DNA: TGTGCCAGCAGTGAACAGGAGAATCAGCCCCAGCATTTT
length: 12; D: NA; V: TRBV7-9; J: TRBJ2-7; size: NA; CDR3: CASSLRTYEQYF; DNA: TGTGCCAGCAGCTTACGTACCTACGAGCAGTACTTC
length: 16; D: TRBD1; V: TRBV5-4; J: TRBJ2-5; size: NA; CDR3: CASSRGQGVGQETQYF; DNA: TGTGCCAGCAGCCGGGGACAGGGAGTCGGCCAAGAGACCCAGTACTTC
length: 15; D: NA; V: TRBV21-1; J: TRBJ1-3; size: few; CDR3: CASSKRGPSGNTIYF; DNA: TGTGCCAGCAGCAAACGGGGACCCTCTGGAAACACCATATATTTT
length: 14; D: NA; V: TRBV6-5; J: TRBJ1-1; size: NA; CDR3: CASSYSTGLTEAFF; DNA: TGTGCCAGCAGTTACTCTACAGGGCTAACTGAAGCTTTCTTT
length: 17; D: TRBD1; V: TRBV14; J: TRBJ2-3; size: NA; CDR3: CASSQPWTGKDVDTQYF; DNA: TGTGCCAGCAGCCAACCATGGACAGGAAAAGATGTAGATACGCAGTATTTT
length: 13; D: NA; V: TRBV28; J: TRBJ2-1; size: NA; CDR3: CASSLAAYNEQFF; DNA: TGTGCCAGCAGTCTAGCAGCTTACAATGAGCAGTTCTTC
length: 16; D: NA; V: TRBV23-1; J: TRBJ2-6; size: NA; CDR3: CASSRDKSSGANVLTF; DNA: TGCGCCAGCAGTCGGGACAAAAGCTCTGGGGCCAACGTCCTGACTTTC
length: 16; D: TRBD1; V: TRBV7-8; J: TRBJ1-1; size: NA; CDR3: CASSFRDRLMNTEAFF; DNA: TGTGCCAGCAGCTTTCGGGACAGGTTAATGAACACTGAAGCTTTCTTT
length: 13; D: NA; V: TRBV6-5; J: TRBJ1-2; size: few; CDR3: CASSTTSNSGYTF; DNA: TGTGCCAGCAGTACTACAAGTAACTCTGGCTACACCTTC
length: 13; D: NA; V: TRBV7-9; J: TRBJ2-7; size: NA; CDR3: CASSPLAEYEQYF; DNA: TGTGCCAGCAGCCCCCTGGCAGAATACGAGCAGTACTTC
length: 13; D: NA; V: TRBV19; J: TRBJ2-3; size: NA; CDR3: CASSIVGSDTQYF; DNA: TGTGCCAGTAGTATAGTTGGGTCAGATACGCAGTATTTT
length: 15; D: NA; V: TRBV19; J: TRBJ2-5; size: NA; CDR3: CASSIGGGEQETQYF; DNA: TGTGCCAGTAGTATAGGAGGTGGGGAACAAGAGACCCAGTACTTC
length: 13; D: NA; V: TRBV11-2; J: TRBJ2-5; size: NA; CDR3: CASSLGFKETQYF; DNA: TGTGCCAGCAGCTTAGGGTTTAAAGAGACCCAGTACTTC
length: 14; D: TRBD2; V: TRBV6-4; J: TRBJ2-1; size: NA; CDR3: CASSDGTSGGEQFF; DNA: TGTGCCAGCAGTGACGGGACTAGCGGGGGTGAGCAGTTCTTC
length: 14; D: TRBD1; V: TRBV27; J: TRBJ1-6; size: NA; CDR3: CASTSGTEPSPLHF; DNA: TGTGCCAGCACCTCCGGGACAGAGCCTTCACCCCTCCACTTT
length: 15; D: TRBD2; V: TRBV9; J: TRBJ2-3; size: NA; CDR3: CASSVLAGGTDTQYF; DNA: TGTGCCAGCAGCGTCTTAGCGGGGGGCACAGATACGCAGTATTTT
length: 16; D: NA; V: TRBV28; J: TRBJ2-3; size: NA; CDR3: CATRISGTPSTDTQYF; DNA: TGTGCCACCCGCATCTCCGGGACACCTAGCACAGATACGCAGTATTTT
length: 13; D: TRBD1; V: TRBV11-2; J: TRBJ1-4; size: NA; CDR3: CASSPTGGGKLFF; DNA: TGTGCCAGCAGCCCGACAGGGGGCGGAAAACTGTTTTTT
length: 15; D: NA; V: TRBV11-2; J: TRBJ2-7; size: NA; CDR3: CASSLEVRSSYEQYF; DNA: TGTGCCAGCAGCTTAGAAGTCAGGAGCTCCTACGAGCAGTACTTC
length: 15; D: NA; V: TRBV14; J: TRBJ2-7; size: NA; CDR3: CASSQDSGWRDEQYF; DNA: TGTGCCAGCAGCCAAGATTCCGGGTGGAGGGACGAGCAGTACTTC
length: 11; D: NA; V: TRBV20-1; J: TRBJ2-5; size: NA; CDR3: CSAREEETQYF; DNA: TGCAGTGCTAGGGAAGAAGAGACCCAGTACTTC
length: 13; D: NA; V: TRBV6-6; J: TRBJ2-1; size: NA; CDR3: CASRPPAGNEQFF; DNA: TGTGCCAGCAGACCCCCTGCGGGCAATGAGCAGTTCTTC
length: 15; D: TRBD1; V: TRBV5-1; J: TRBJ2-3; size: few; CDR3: CASSSRTGGFDTQYF; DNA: TGCGCCAGCAGCTCCCGGACAGGGGGCTTCGATACGCAGTATTTT
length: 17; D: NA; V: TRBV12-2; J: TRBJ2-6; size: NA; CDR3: CASRSTVTQSRANVLTF; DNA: TGTGCAAGTCGCAGCACCGTCACACAAAGTCGGGCCAACGTCCTGACTTTC
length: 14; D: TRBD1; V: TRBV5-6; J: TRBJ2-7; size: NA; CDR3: CASSWTGPSYEQYF; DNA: TGTGCCAGCAGCTGGACAGGACCCTCCTACGAGCAGTACTTC
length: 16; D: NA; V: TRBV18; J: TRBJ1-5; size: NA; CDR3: CASSRASSGADQPQHF; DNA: TGTGCCAGCTCACGCGCATCGTCGGGGGCTGATCAGCCCCAGCATTTT
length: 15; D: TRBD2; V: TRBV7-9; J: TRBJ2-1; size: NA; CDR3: CASRPLAGGVYEQFF; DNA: TGTGCCAGCAGGCCACTGGCGGGGGGGGTCTATGAGCAGTTCTTC
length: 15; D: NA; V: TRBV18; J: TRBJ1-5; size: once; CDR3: CASSPGGNSNQPQHF; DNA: TGTGCCAGCTCACCGGGGGGAAATAGCAATCAGCCCCAGCATTTT
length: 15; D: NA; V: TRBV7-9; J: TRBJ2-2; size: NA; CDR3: CASSSTPSVTGELFF; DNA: TGTGCCAGCAGTTCGACACCCTCCGTCACCGGGGAGCTGTTTTTT
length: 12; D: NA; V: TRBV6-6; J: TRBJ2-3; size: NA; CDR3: CASVDSTDTQYF; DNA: TGTGCCAGCGTTGACAGCACAGATACGCAGTATTTT
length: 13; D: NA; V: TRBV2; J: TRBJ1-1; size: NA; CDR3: CASSDNIATEAFF; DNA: TGTGCCAGCAGTGATAATATTGCCACGGAAGCTTTCTTT
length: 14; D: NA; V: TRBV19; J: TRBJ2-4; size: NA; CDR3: CASRLHPAKNIQYF; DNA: TGTGCCAGTAGATTACATCCAGCCAAAAACATTCAGTACTTC
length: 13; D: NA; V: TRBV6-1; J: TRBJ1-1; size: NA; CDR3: CASSEVGDTEAFF; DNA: TGTGCCAGCAGTGAAGTGGGGGACACTGAAGCTTTCTTT
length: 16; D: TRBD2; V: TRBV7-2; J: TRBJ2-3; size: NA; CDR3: CASSLVGGGAKDTQYF; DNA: TGTGCCAGCAGCTTAGTCGGCGGGGGGGCCAAAGATACGCAGTATTTT
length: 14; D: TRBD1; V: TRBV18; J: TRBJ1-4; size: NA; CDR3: CASSPGQGSEKLFF; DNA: TGTGCCAGCTCACCAGGACAGGGGAGTGAAAAACTGTTTTTT
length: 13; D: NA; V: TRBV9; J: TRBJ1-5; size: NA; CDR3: CASSVGDAQPQHF; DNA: TGTGCCAGCAGCGTGGGGGACGCTCAGCCCCAGCATTTT
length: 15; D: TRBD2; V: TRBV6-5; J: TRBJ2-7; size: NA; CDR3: CASSRLAGGKYEQYF; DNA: TGTGCCAGCAGCCGACTGGCGGGGGGAAAATACGAGCAGTACTTC
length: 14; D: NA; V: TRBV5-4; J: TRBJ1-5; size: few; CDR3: CASSVVGPGEPQHF; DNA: TGTGCCAGCAGCGTGGTCGGCCCAGGGGAACCCCAGCATTTT
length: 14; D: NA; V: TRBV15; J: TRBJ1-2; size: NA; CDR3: CATSYDRTYYGYTF; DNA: TGTGCCACCAGCTACGACAGGACCTACTATGGCTACACCTTC
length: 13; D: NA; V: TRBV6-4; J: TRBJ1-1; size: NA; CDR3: CASSDFPGVPAFF; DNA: TGTGCCAGCAGTGACTTTCCGGGAGTCCCAGCTTTCTTT
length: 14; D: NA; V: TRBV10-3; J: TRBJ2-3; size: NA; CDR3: CAISEYFPRDTQYF; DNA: TGTGCCATCAGTGAGTACTTTCCCCGCGATACGCAGTATTTT
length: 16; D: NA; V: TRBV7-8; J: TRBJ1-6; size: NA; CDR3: CASSLGLPDYNSPLHF; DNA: TGTGCCAGCAGCTTGGGTCTCCCCGACTATAATTCACCCCTCCACTTT
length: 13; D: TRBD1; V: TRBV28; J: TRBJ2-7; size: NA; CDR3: CATRGQGSLEQYF; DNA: TGTGCCACTAGGGGGCAGGGTTCCCTCGAGCAGTACTTC
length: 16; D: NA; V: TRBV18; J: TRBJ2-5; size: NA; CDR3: CASSPPNEVGQETQYF; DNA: TGTGCCAGCTCACCCCCGAACGAGGTCGGGCAAGAGACCCAGTACTTC